Below, 20 T cell receptor beta chains from the same sample are listed, as sequenced in a study of molecular identifiers for immune sequencing clone quantification (dated by TCRdb to 2016 to 2019). Libraries were made using PCR. Sequencing was performed on an Illumina HiSeq 4000. TCRdb's own reprocessing of the public reads used fastp at Q25 and MiXCR and kept productive beta chains. Rows merge per CDR3 protein into single entries with the most common DNA and genes. In this sample the table shows hundreds of thousands of distinct CDR3 sequences, about a fifth of which occur a single time. The leading ten clones occupy approximately 0.84% of the sample. The sample comprised naive CD8+ T cells from blood, with Jurkat cell RNA spiked in. The cell subset or site label on this specimen signifies: FACS-sorted CD8+CD4-CCR7+CD45RA+ naive T cells. The origin of the receptors is a human donor in good health. Some libraries in this study had Jurkat cell RNA spiked in.

The sample holds many counts of this clonotype. Germline and junction disagree at one end, which may indicate a read error. This chain uses TRBV19 with TRBJ2-3; 10 bases are shared with TRBD2. Germline assignment: CDR1 LNHDA and CDR2 SQIVND (reference sequence). The CDR3 has 11 residues. The DNA of the CDR3 is TGTGCCAGTAGCAAGCGGGAGGGCCTTTGGTGG. This gives the protein CASSKREGLWW.

This clonotype has at least ten counts. The V and J genes are TRBV5-1 and TRBJ1-1; 7 bases are shared with TRBD1. V shed 0 bases, J shed 4 bases, and the junction held 6 bases outside the gene matches. The CDR3 totals 15 residues. Per germline, CDR1 SGHRS and CDR2 YFSETQ. CDR3 region: CASSLAPTGTTEAFF. The CDR3 DNA reads TGCGCCAGCAGCTTGGCCCCGACAGGGACCACTGAAGCTTTCTTT.

This clonotype was counted many times. The chain joins TRBV20-1 to TRBJ2-7; D is possibly TRBD2 (5 bases). This CDR3 comprises 14 residues. Germline lookup yields CDR1 DFQATT and CDR2 SNEGSKA (reference sequence). V was shortened by 0 bases and J by 7 bases, with 16 bases between the two germline ends. The CDR3 sequence: CSARDEGAAWEQYF. The CDR3 coding sequence is TGCAGTGCTAGAGATGAGGGCGCTGCGTGGGAGCAGTACTTC.

The chain employs TRBV2 and TRBJ1-2; D is ambiguous. The length of the CDR3 is 16 residues. V lost 3 bases to trimming and J lost 5 bases, with 19 bases between them. From germline, CDR1 is SNHLY and CDR2 FYNNEI. CDR3 region: CASSDSFSRRIYGYTF. The CDR3 DNA reads as TGTGCCAGCAGTGATTCGTTTTCTAGAAGGATTTATGGCTACACCTTC.

A word on this clonotype: A read error may be the cause here, since a much bigger clone is one base away. The chain employs TRBV29-1 and TRBJ1-1; possible D gene TRBD1, 5 bases. CDR1 and CDR2 from the germline V gene are SQVTM and ANQGSEA. This CDR3 is built from 13 residues. V was pared by 7 bases and J by 6 bases, with 18 bases between. CDR3 nucleotide sequence: TGCAGCGCCGAACAGGCAGAAAGGGCTGAAGCTTTCTTT. Translation: CSAEQAERAEAFF.

This clonotype was seen a handful of times. The chain is built from TRBV27 and TRBJ1-4; D uncertain. Germline V gene data show CDR1 as MNHEY and CDR2 as SMNVEV (reference sequence). V gave up 3 bases and J gave up 6 bases, with 26 bases separating them. There are 19 residues in the CDR3. CDR3 residues: CASSFTRPRSKDGYEKLFF. The DNA of the CDR3 is TGTGCCAGCAGTTTTACCCGCCCCAGATCTAAGGACGGTTATGAAAAACTGTTTTTT.

The chain links TRBV10-3 to TRBJ2-7; 7 positions match TRBD2. This CDR3 contains 17 residues. The V gene's germline CDR1 is ENHRY and CDR2 SYGVKD. With 4 bases clipped from V and 2 bases from J, the junction kept 14 bases outside the gene matches. The CDR3 region is CAISVIPGGGQAYEQYF. DNA for the CDR3: TGTGCCATCAGTGTCATCCCCGGGGGAGGGCAAGCCTACGAGCAGTACTTC.

This clonotype was seen a single time. The CDR3 does not end in the conserved phenylalanine or tryptophan, so this is likely a read error. The chain couples TRBV4-3 to TRBJ2-3; 8 bases agree with TRBD2. The CDR3 sequence is 15 residues long. Germline assignment: CDR1 LGHNA and CDR2 YSLEER. Trimming removed 0 bases from V and 2 bases from J; junction bases left unmatched: 1. The CDR3 sequence: CASSQDSGVTDTQYS. CDR3 sequence (DNA): TGCGCCAGCAGCCAAGATAGCGGGGTCACAGATACGCAGTATTCT.

This clonotype was found many times. V usage is TRBV7-9 and J usage is TRBJ2-7; TRBD1 aligns across 8 bases. The germline V gene encodes CDR1 SEHNR and CDR2 FQNEAQ (reference sequence). This CDR3 has 15 amino acids. Trimming cost V 4 bases and J 3 bases; bases outside gene matches: 8. The CDR3 sequence: CASSSGQGVDYEQYF. In DNA, the CDR3 is TGTGCCAGCAGCTCTGGACAGGGAGTAGACTACGAGCAGTACTTC.

The table lists this clonotype with many counts. The chain carries TRBV20-1 and TRBJ2-7; D possibly corresponds to TRBD1 (5 bases). V dropped 3 bases and J dropped 2 bases, with 11 bases sitting between them. The CDR3 contains 13 residues. CDR1 DFQATT and CDR2 SNEGSKA come from the germline V gene (reference sequence). The CDR3 region is CSARVGATYEQYF. DNA of the CDR3: TGCAGTGCTAGGGTAGGGGCTACCTACGAGCAGTACTTC.

As concerns this clonotype: Possible read error: a much larger clone is one base away. The chain employs TRBV4-3 and TRBJ1-4, with a weak D call TRBD1 (6 bases). The CDR3 loop spans 15 amino acids. Germline V lookup: CDR1 LGHNA, CDR2 YSLEER. CDR3: CANSWRQERGEKLFF. CDR3 bases: TGCGCCAACAGCTGGAGACAGGAACGGGGGGAAAAACTGTTTTTT.

The chain has TRBV6-6 and TRBJ2-1; TRBD2 agrees at 7 bases. Germline V gene sequence: CDR1 MNHNY, CDR2 SVGAGI (reference sequence). The CDR3 runs to 15 residues. The junction had 7 bases not matched to a gene; V was cut back by 2 bases and J by 6 bases. This CDR3 is CASSYERETRNEQFF. The CDR3 region has the DNA TGTGCCAGCAGTTACGAGCGGGAAACCCGCAATGAGCAGTTCTTC.

In its sample, this clonotype was seen many times. In nucleotides, the CDR3 is TGTGCCAGCAGTTTCGGACGGCGAGGCTACGAGCAGTACTTC. This sequence encodes CASSFGRRGYEQYF. The chain employs TRBV28 and TRBJ2-7; D gene unclear. Trimming removed 3 bases from V and 3 bases from J, with 12 bases in between. Germline-derived CDR1 and CDR2 are MDHEN and SYDVKM. This CDR3 is 14 amino acids long.

This clonotype was recorded at least ten times. The J gene is TRBJ1-4, the V gene TRBV6-5, with 9 bases aligning to TRBD1. Germline values: CDR1 MNHEY, CDR2 SVGAGI. The trim removed 2 bases at V and 11 bases at J, leaving 9 bases unmatched. The CDR3 is 15 residues long. CDR3 protein: CASSYAGQGMDKLFF. CDR3 nucleotides: TGTGCCAGCAGTTACGCGGGACAGGGTATGGATAAACTGTTTTTT.

There are many counts of this clonotype. This chain links TRBV29-1 with TRBJ2-1; 11 positions agree with TRBD2. With 5 bases clipped from V and 9 bases from J, the junction kept 15 bases outside the gene matches. CDR3 size: 16 residues. Germline CDR1 and CDR2: SQVTM and ANQGSEA. This CDR3 reads CSVIPSRTSGYGEQFF. CDR3 nucleotides: TGCAGCGTTATCCCCTCTCGGACTAGCGGGTACGGTGAGCAGTTCTTC.

This clonotype was counted between two and nine times. This chain joins TRBV27 and TRBJ2-5, with 8 bases lining up with TRBD2. This CDR3 region has 16 residues. Trimming cost V 1 base and J 4 bases; bases outside gene matches: 8. The germline gives CDR1 MNHEY, CDR2 SMNVEV (reference sequence). The CDR3 DNA is TGTGCCAGCAGTTTATTAGGAGCGGGAGACGGAGAGACCCAGTACTTC. Translation gives CASSLLGAGDGETQYF.

J is TRBJ1-1 and V is TRBV15; 7 nucleotides agree with TRBD1. Looked up from germline, CDR1 is LNHNV and CDR2 is YYDKDF (reference sequence). V gave up 5 bases and J gave up 4 bases; unmatched junction bases: 10. The CDR3 loop spans 15 amino acids. CDR3 DNA sequence: TGTGCCACCAGCCCCCAGTCCGGGACAGTCACTGAAGCTTTCTTT. Residues: CATSPQSGTVTEAFF. Using reference TRBV15 and TRBJ1-1 for the parts outside the CDR3, the full variable domain is DAMVIQNPRYQVTQFGKPVTLSCSQTLNHNVMYWYQQKSSQAPKLLFHYYDKDFNNEADTPDNFQSRRPNTSFCFLDIRSPGLGDTAMYLCATSPQSGTVTEAFFGQGTRLTVV.

In the case of this clonotype: With a much larger clone just one base away, this may be a read error. This sequence joins TRBV7-9 and TRBJ2-4; 7 nucleotides line up with TRBD1. The CDR3 covers 16 residues. The germline gives CDR1 SEHNR, CDR2 FQNEAQ (reference sequence). The CDR3 region has the DNA TGTGCCAGCAGCCATCATCGTGGACAGGAAGAAAACATTCGGTACTTC. This codes for CASSHHRGQEENIRYF.

This clonotype was observed many times. This sequence joins TRBV28 and TRBJ1-6, with D uncertain. CDR3 length equals 15 residues. Germline lookup yields CDR1 MDHEN and CDR2 SYDVKM. V lost 3 bases and J 5 bases, leaving 11 bases between the germline ends. CDR3 amino acids: CASSLSPINNSPLHF. The CDR3 coding sequence is TGTGCCAGCAGTTTGAGTCCAATTAATAATTCACCCCTCCACTTT.

This clonotype was counted many times. The chain recombines TRBV9 with TRBJ1-1, with D unresolved. This CDR3 is built from 14 residues. The germline V and J ends were trimmed by 1 base and 8 bases, with 15 bases remaining between them. Germline V gene sequence: CDR1 SGDLS, CDR2 YYNGEE. CDR3 nucleotide sequence: TGTGCCAGCAGCGTATCATCGTTGGGAGGGGAAGCTTTCTTT. Its protein product is CASSVSSLGGEAFF.